This note documents a single TCR beta chain sequence. The antigen remains unidentified. The data stem from a study of shared clonotypes between healthy human individuals. At the level of the study: Serving as donors were a couple of women and a few men, whose ages spanned 18 to 49. CD8 memory received one plate per donor, CD8 naive two, CD4 memory three and CD4 naive three.

Profiling relied on immunoSEQ multiplex PCR, and the TCRdb table lists in-frame clones only, not all of them. Seen here are about 2.3 million clones, 92% observed once, and the top ten hold 0.37%. The ends were cut back, 6 bases at V and 9 bases at J, with 23 bases in the middle. Per the germline V gene, CDR1 is MNHEY and CDR2 is SVGAGI. The CDR3 is 15 residues long. Whole-study findings and limits: It was the non-shared clonotypes that had lower generation probabilities than clonotypes shared by all four donors.

The source material was naive CD4+ T cells from PBMCs. Subset reported: CD45RA+ positively selected. The gene calls are TRBV6-5 and TRBJ1-1; TRBD1 is a possible D gene (6 bases). The sequence was obtained from a man aged 18 to 30 in good health. Some clones in this sample may be carry-over from other donors' samples. CDR3 region: CASSPDKSAGAQAFF. CDR3 DNA sequence: TGTGCCAGCAGCCCCGACAAGAGCGCGGGGGCGCAAGCTTTCTTT.